Each of the 20 T cell receptor beta chains below was sequenced from the same sample in a study of cytomegalovirus exposure and HLA in healthy donors. The PCR contained 60 Vbeta and 13 Jbeta primers. The assay was immunoSEQ multiplex PCR, and TCRdb's table has in-frame clones only and misses some. This sample yields about 200,000 clones, of which 70% to 90% are seen a single time; approximately 2.9% belongs to the top ten. The sample taken for sequencing was PBMCs. These receptor sequences come from a man aged 25-45 years in good health and CMV-seronegative.

The chain has TRBV10-3 and TRBJ2-5; the D gene is possibly TRBD1 (6 bases). The V gene's germline CDR1 is ENHRY and CDR2 SYGVKD. This CDR3 contains 14 residues. With 8 bases removed from V and 4 bases from J, the gap between germline ends came to 17 bases. CDR3 amino acids: CAIRSGELLETQYF. The CDR3 nucleotides are TGTGCCATCCGGTCAGGGGAGCTTTTAGAGACCCAGTACTTC.

Turning to this clone: One end of the junction fails to match germline, which may point to a read error. The sample holds other DNA sequences that translate to the same CDR3. The V gene is TRBV18, the J gene TRBJ1-2; a possible D gene is TRBD1 (6 bases). Germline CDR1 KGHSH, CDR2 LQKENI. The CDR3 is made up of 16 amino acids. As DNA, the CDR3 is TGTGCCAGCTCGCCACAGGGAAGGGTCGGGGACTATGGCTACACCTTC. Its protein is CASSPQGRVGDYGYTF. The full variable domain, completed using reference TRBV18 and TRBJ1-2, is NAGVMQNPRHLVRRRGQEARLRCSPMKGHSHVYWYRQLPEEGLKFMVYLQKENIIDESGMPKERFSAEFPKEGPSILRIQQVVRGDSAAYFCASSPQGRVGDYGYTFGSGTRLTVV.

This chain connects TRBV18 to TRBJ1-3, with D unresolved. The germline V and J ends were trimmed by 0 bases and 3 bases, with 33 bases remaining between them. The CDR3 extends over 23 amino acids. Germline lookup yields CDR1 KGHSH and CDR2 LQKENI. The chain's CDR3 is CASSPPRRGSLPLLDPDGNTIYF. CDR3 DNA sequence: TGTGCCAGCTCACCACCCCGACGGGGTTCCCTACCTTTACTCGACCCGGATGGAAACACCATATATTTT.

V is TRBV19 and J is TRBJ1-5; 8 nucleotides match TRBD1. Germline trimming cut 3 bases from V and 4 bases from J; bases unmatched to any gene: 8. The length of the CDR3 is 16 residues. Germline V gene sequence: CDR1 LNHDA, CDR2 SQIVND (reference sequence). CDR3 in amino acids: CASSIGGRGPNQPQHF. As DNA, the CDR3 is TGTGCCAGTAGTATCGGGGGCAGGGGGCCTAATCAGCCCCAGCATTTT.

This clone was counted once. As DNA, the CDR3 is TGCACCAGCAGCCACCTAGCGGGGGCTTACAATGAGCAGTTCTTC. Residues: CTSSHLAGAYNEQFF. The rearrangement uses TRBV1 and TRBJ2-1; the D call TRBD2 from the table was never checked on the DNA. TRBV1 is noted as a pseudogene. The CDR3 length is 15 residues.

This clone was recorded a few times. The J gene is TRBJ2-2, the V gene TRBV4-3; 10 bases are a match to TRBD1. The CDR3 length is 16 residues. Trimming removed 1 base from V and 6 bases from J; junction bases left unmatched: 5. Germline CDR1 and CDR2: LGHNA and YSLEER. This CDR3 reads CASSQVPGQGSGELFF. In nucleotides, the CDR3 is TGCGCCAGCAGCCAAGTCCCGGGACAGGGGTCCGGGGAGCTGTTTTTT.

V usage is TRBV6-4 and J usage is TRBJ2-3; 8 positions agree with TRBD2. The CDR3 sequence is 14 residues long. Germline trimming cut 6 bases from V and 8 bases from J; bases unmatched to any gene: 10. Germline V gene sequence: CDR1 MRHNA, CDR2 SNTAGT. The CDR3 bases are TGTGCCAGCAGCCCAGAGCGGGGGCTATCTACGCAGTATTTT. Its protein is CASSPERGLSTQYF.

V and J are TRBV9 and TRBJ2-3, with 8 bases aligning to TRBD2. V shed 2 bases, J shed 4 bases, and the junction held 6 bases outside the gene matches. Germline CDR1 reads SGDLS; CDR2 reads YYNGEE. This CDR3 has 15 amino acids. CDR3 in DNA: TGTGCCAGCAGCGTCGGGACTAGTGGCCCAGATACGCAGTATTTT. Residues: CASSVGTSGPDTQYF.

The chain combines TRBV28 with TRBJ1-2; D perhaps matches TRBD1 (6 bases). The CDR3 has 17 residues. V gave up 7 bases and J gave up 8 bases, with 29 bases separating them. CDR1 and CDR2 (germline): MDHEN, SYDVKM. CDR3 residues: CASTFPPTLSGAEGYTF. CDR3 coding DNA: TGTGCCAGCACTTTCCCCCCTACCCTTTCAGGGGCAGAAGGCTACACCTTC.

The chain couples TRBV5-1 to TRBJ1-4; 7 bases map to TRBD1. The germline CDR1 and CDR2 sequences are SGHRS and YFSETQ. The trim removed 0 bases at V and 8 bases at J, leaving 4 bases unmatched. CDR3 length: 14 residues. The CDR3 sequence: CASSLGDRAEKLFF. The CDR3 DNA is TGCGCCAGCAGCTTGGGCGACAGGGCCGAAAAACTGTTTTTT.

The chain couples TRBV28 to TRBJ1-4, with 8 bases aligning to TRBD1. This CDR3 has 13 amino acids. CDR1 and CDR2 (germline): MDHEN, SYDVKM. The junction had 9 bases not matched to a gene; V was cut back by 11 bases and J by 7 bases. The CDR3 sequence: CAVPGGAGEKLFF. In nucleotides, the CDR3 is TGTGCCGTTCCAGGGGGCGCGGGTGAAAAACTGTTTTTT. The entire variable domain, with the rest obtained from reference TRBV28 and TRBJ1-4, is as follows: DVKVTQSSRYLVKRTGEKVFLECVQDMDHENMFWYRQDPGLGLRLIYFSYDVKMKEKGDIPEGYSVSREKKERFSLILESASTNQTSMYLCAVPGGAGEKLFFGSGTQLSVL.

The V and J genes are TRBV5-4 and TRBJ1-2; unclear D gene. V lost 0 bases and J 0 bases, leaving 6 bases between the germline ends. Per germline, CDR1 SGHNT and CDR2 YYREEE (reference sequence). The CDR3 consists of 14 residues. CDR3 in DNA: TGTGCCAGCAGCTTGGCCGGGGCTAACTATGGCTACACCTTC. Its translation: CASSLAGANYGYTF. The whole variable domain, filled in from reference TRBV5-4 and TRBJ1-2, reads ETGVTQSPTHLIKTRGQQVTLRCSSQSGHNTVSWYQQALGQGPQFIFQYYREEENGRGNFPPRFSGLQFPNYSSELNVNALELDDSALYLCASSLAGANYGYTFGSGTRLTVV.

This chain links TRBV6-1 with TRBJ1-5; no reliable D call. Trimming removed 6 bases from V and 6 bases from J, with 9 bases in between. Germline V gives CDR1 MNHNS, CDR2 SASEGT. This CDR3 is built from 12 residues. The CDR3 here is CASSPRGQPQHF. For the CDR3, the DNA is TGTGCCAGCAGCCCTCGGGGTCAGCCCCAGCATTTT.

This clone was seen only a few times. The chain recombines TRBV9 with TRBJ2-2; D might be TRBD1 (5 bases). The CDR3 consists of 14 residues. The V and J ends lost 4 bases and 5 bases respectively, with 12 bases between them. The V gene's germline CDR1 is SGDLS and CDR2 YYNGEE. CDR3 sequence reads: CASSQLTVTGELFF. In DNA form, the CDR3 reads TGTGCCAGCAGCCAGCTGACAGTTACCGGGGAGCTGTTTTTT. The full variable domain, its missing parts supplied by reference TRBV9 and TRBJ2-2, is DSGVTQTPKHLITATGQRVTLRCSPRSGDLSVYWYQQSLDQGLQFLIQYYNGEERAKGNILERFSAQQFPDLHSELNLSSLELGDSALYFCASSQLTVTGELFFGEGSRLTVL.

The V gene is TRBV5-5, the J gene TRBJ1-1, with a possible D match to TRBD1 (5 bases). V gave up 4 bases and J gave up 2 bases, with 12 bases separating them. The CDR3 covers 14 residues. Germline V gene data show CDR1 as SGHKS and CDR2 as YYEKEE (reference sequence). In DNA form, the CDR3 reads TGTGCCAGCAGCAGGGAGGGGAGTAACACTGAAGCTTTCTTT. Residues: CASSREGSNTEAFF.

This clone was counted once. This chain connects TRBV4-1 to TRBJ2-4, with 7 bases matching TRBD1. The ends lost 0 bases at V and 5 bases at J; junction bases unmatched: 7. This CDR3 is 16 amino acids long. From germline, CDR1 is MGHRA and CDR2 YSYEKL. This chain's CDR3 is CASSQDLGQGENIQYF. DNA for the CDR3: TGCGCCAGCAGCCAAGATCTTGGGCAGGGGGAAAACATTCAGTACTTC.

In DNA, the CDR3 is TGTGCCAGCAGCTTGACGACAGGAGGTAACACTGAAGCTTTCTTT. This encodes CASSLTTGGNTEAFF. J is TRBJ1-1 and V is TRBV11-2, with D possibly matching TRBD1 (6 bases). V was cut by 3 bases and J by 2 bases, with 13 bases left in between. The CDR3 has 15 residues. The germline V gene encodes CDR1 SGHAT and CDR2 FQNNGV.

DNA of the CDR3: TGTGCCAGCAGCTTAGGACAGGGGCTCTATAATTCACCCCTCCACTTT. As protein: CASSLGQGLYNSPLHF. This chain links TRBV7-9 with TRBJ1-6; TRBD1 aligns across 8 bases. V was clipped by 1 base and J by 3 bases; unmatched bases: 2. This CDR3 contains 16 residues. The germline gives CDR1 SEHNR, CDR2 FQNEAQ (reference sequence).

V is TRBV7-2 and J is TRBJ2-7; the D gene is possibly TRBD2 (5 bases). The CDR3 has 13 residues. V lost 2 bases and J 5 bases, leaving 10 bases between the germline ends. Germline CDR1 and CDR2: SGHTA and FQGNSA. The CDR3 protein is CASSLYRGNEQYF. The CDR3 coding sequence is TGTGCCAGCAGCTTATATCGGGGAAACGAGCAGTACTTC.

The chain has TRBV5-5 and TRBJ2-1; 11 positions agree with TRBD2. Trimming removed 3 bases from V and 7 bases from J; junction bases left unmatched: 9. The germline V gene has CDR1 SGHKS and CDR2 YYEKEE (reference sequence). The CDR3 contains 16 residues. CDR3: CASSSLAGGSPNEQFF. The CDR3 nucleotides are TGTGCCAGCAGCTCATTAGCGGGGGGGTCTCCGAATGAGCAGTTCTTC.